Below are 27 T cell receptor beta chains sequenced from a single sample in a study of metastatic and nonmetastatic thyroid tumors. Each patient went into thyroid surgery without having received any treatment. TCRdb re-called the PCR reads via MiXCR. Of about 18,000 clones in the sample, 34% were seen once. Input material: tumor tissue. The receptors derive from a male donor with papillary thyroid cancer or a benign thyroid nodule (not recorded which). Some clones in this sample may be carry-over from other donors' samples.

This clone turned up a few times. This rearrangement joins TRBV6-1 to TRBJ1-1; 9 nucleotides align to TRBD1. Trimming cost V 5 bases and J 2 bases; bases outside gene matches: 3. This CDR3 region has 14 residues. The germline V gene has CDR1 MNHNS and CDR2 SASEGT. The CDR3 sequence: CASSRTGVNTEAFF. The CDR3 DNA reads TGTGCCAGCAGTCGGACAGGGGTTAACACTGAAGCTTTCTTT.

As for this clone: This clone may be a read error of a much larger clone one base away. This CDR3 is also generated by other DNA sequences in the sample. This chain uses TRBV24-1 with TRBJ2-5; 8 bases agree with TRBD2. V lost 4 bases to trimming and J lost 1 base; unmatched junction nucleotides: 13. Germline V gene data show CDR1 as KGHDR and CDR2 as SFDVKD. This CDR3 region has 18 residues. The CDR3 sequence: CATSDRQGLAGFQETQYF. The CDR3 nucleotides read TGTGCCACCAGTGACCGTCAAGGGCTAGCGGGTTTCCAAGAGACCCAGTACTTC.

The V call is TRBV20-1, the J call TRBJ2-7; D gene ambiguous. V lost 5 bases and J 2 bases, leaving 10 bases between the germline ends. CDR3 size: 12 residues. CDR1 is DFQATT, CDR2 SNEGSKA, per germline (reference sequence). The CDR3 region has the DNA TGCAGTGCTGGCGGAAACACCTACGAGCAGTACTTC. Translation: CSAGGNTYEQYF.

This clone was detected ten times or more. The rearrangement uses TRBV4-1 and TRBJ2-2, with 8 bases lining up with TRBD2. Germline V gene data show CDR1 as MGHRA and CDR2 as YSYEKL. The CDR3 is 17 amino acids. Trimming at V came to 5 bases and at J to 6 bases, leaving 14 bases not matched to a gene. The CDR3 bases are TGCGCCAGCAGCAGGGGACGAAGCGGGAGTAATCCCGGGGAGCTGTTTTTT. Encoded protein: CASSRGRSGSNPGELFF.

The sample holds many counts of this clone. V is TRBV9 and J is TRBJ2-2; D remains unclear. The CDR3 covers 12 residues. Trimming removed 4 bases at V and 3 bases at J, with 4 bases between. The germline V gene encodes CDR1 SGDLS and CDR2 YYNGEE. The CDR3: CASSQHTGELFF. The DNA of the CDR3 is TGTGCCAGCAGCCAGCACACCGGGGAGCTGTTTTTT.

The V call is TRBV11-3, the J call TRBJ2-1; TRBD1 agrees at 7 bases. V lost 10 bases to trimming and J lost 5 bases; unmatched junction nucleotides: 8. CDR1 is SGHNT, CDR2 YENEEA, per germline. This CDR3 is built from 13 residues. The CDR3 DNA reads TGTGCCATCGGGAACAGGGGTGACAATGAGCAGTTCTTC. Translation: CAIGNRGDNEQFF.

This clone appeared many times. CDR3 sequence: CASSLITSGTGEQFF. In nucleotides, the CDR3 is TGTGCCAGCAGCTTAATCACTAGCGGGACGGGGGAGCAGTTCTTC. The chain joins TRBV7-3 to TRBJ2-1; 10 bases map to TRBD2. Looked up from germline, CDR1 is SGHTA and CDR2 is FQGTGA. V was pared by 1 base and J by 10 bases, with 7 bases of the junction left unmatched. CDR3 length equals 15 residues.

V is TRBV11-2 and J is TRBJ1-1; D unclear. This CDR3 region has 13 residues. Trimming stripped 11 bases from V and 4 bases from J, with 17 bases between. Germline CDR1 reads SGHAT; CDR2 reads FQNNGV. CDR3 sequence: CARRWRRGTEAFF. CDR3 bases: TGTGCCCGGCGTTGGCGCCGAGGCACTGAAGCTTTCTTT.

The chain combines TRBV30 with TRBJ1-3, with a weak D call TRBD1 (6 bases). The CDR3 runs to 12 residues. V was shortened by 2 bases and J by 16 bases, with 18 bases between the two germline ends. CDR1 GTSNPN and CDR2 SVGIG come from the germline V gene (reference sequence). CDR3 amino acids: CAWSSPGHGFYF. The CDR3 DNA is TGTGCCTGGAGTTCTCCGGGACATGGGTTTTATTTT.

CDR3 coding DNA: TGTGCCAGCAGTACCCCTGGAGGGGGACAGAGGGACGGATACACCTTC. It translates to CASSTPGGGQRDGYTF. The chain recombines TRBV28 with TRBJ1-2; 7 nucleotides align to TRBD1. The CDR3 length is 16 residues. Germline values: CDR1 MDHEN, CDR2 SYDVKM. Unmatched junction bases numbered 20, after V lost 5 bases and J lost 11 bases.

This chain joins TRBV7-9 and TRBJ2-1; TRBD2 is a possible D gene (6 bases). With 3 bases removed from V and 9 bases from J, the gap between germline ends came to 15 bases. Looked up from germline, CDR1 is SEHNR and CDR2 is FQNEAQ (reference sequence). The CDR3 spans 14 residues. The CDR3 sequence is CASSLQTSFVEQFF. The CDR3 DNA reads as TGTGCCAGCAGCTTGCAGACTAGTTTCGTTGAGCAGTTCTTC. Based on the CDR3 plus reference TRBV7-9 and TRBJ2-1, the full variable domain is DTGVSQNPRHKITKRGQNVTFRCDPISEHNRLYWYRQTLGQGPEFLTYFQNEAQLEKSRLLSDRFSAERPKGSFSTLEIQRTEQGDSAMYLCASSLQTSFVEQFFGPGTRLTVL.

Turning to this clone: This may be a read error, as it is one base from a much larger clone. This chain links TRBV20-1 with TRBJ2-1, with 8 bases lining up with TRBD2. The CDR3 is 17 residues long. Germline trimming cut 0 bases from V and 3 bases from J; bases unmatched to any gene: 10. CDR1 DFQATT and CDR2 SNEGSKA come from the germline V gene (reference sequence). CDR3 sequence: CSARDRGGYYYYNEQFF. DNA for the CDR3: TGCAGTGCTAGAGATCGGGGGGGCTACTATTACTACAATGAGCAGTTCTTC.

This sequence joins TRBV20-1 and TRBJ2-5, with no clear D. Trimming took 4 bases from V and 7 from J, leaving 13 bases between them. Per the germline V gene, CDR1 is DFQATT and CDR2 is SNEGSKA (reference sequence). The CDR3 extends over 12 amino acids. The CDR3 spells CSAILLFGTQYF. CDR3 DNA: TGCAGTGCTATTTTGTTGTTTGGGACCCAGTACTTC.

The CDR3 DNA is TGCGCCAGCAGCCAAGTTGGACAGGGTTTTATCTATGAGCAGTTCTTC. Its translation: CASSQVGQGFIYEQFF. The V call is TRBV4-1, the J call TRBJ2-1; TRBD1 matches at 8 bases. The V and J ends lost 1 base and 8 bases, in that order; junction bases with no gene match: 10. Germline values: CDR1 MGHRA, CDR2 YSYEKL. This CDR3 is 16 amino acids long.

The V and J genes are TRBV5-1 and TRBJ1-3; D is unresolved. Germline V gives CDR1 SGHRS, CDR2 YFSETQ. V was trimmed by 2 bases and J by 5 bases, leaving 8 bases between them. This CDR3 is built from 13 residues. The CDR3 bases are TGCGCCAGCAGCTTTGACCGCCGAAACACCATATATTTT. Its translation is CASSFDRRNTIYF.

This clone was seen ten or more times. The chain combines TRBV4-1 with TRBJ1-1, with 8 bases identical to TRBD1. V lost 0 bases to trimming and J lost 3 bases; unmatched junction nucleotides: 9. Germline V gene sequence: CDR1 MGHRA, CDR2 YSYEKL. CDR3 length: 17 amino acids. The CDR3 sequence: CASSQDGGRTGYTEAFF. The CDR3 bases are TGCGCCAGCAGCCAAGATGGGGGACGGACAGGGTACACTGAAGCTTTCTTT.

This CDR3 is CASRETGGNNGYTF. The CDR3 bases are TGTGCCAGTAGAGAGACAGGGGGGAACAATGGCTACACCTTC. J is TRBJ1-2 and V is TRBV27, with 9 bases identical to TRBD1. The germline CDR1 and CDR2 sequences are MNHEY and SMNVEV (reference sequence). CDR3 length: 14 residues. Losses at the gene ends were 9 bases for V and 6 bases for J; bases not matched to a gene: 11.

This clone was detected once. One end of the junction is discordant with germline, which a read error may explain. The chain combines TRBV20-1 with TRBJ2-7; 7 bases match TRBD1. CDR3 length: 15 residues. Germline V CDR1 and CDR2: DFQATT, SNEGSKA (reference sequence). The CDR3 loop is CSARDTRIGGSEQCF. The DNA for the CDR3 is TGCAGTGCTAGAGATACAAGGATAGGGGGCAGCGAGCAGTGCTTC.

Judged by abundance, this clone is medium-sized. The rearrangement links TRBV20-1 to TRBJ2-1, with TRBD2 matching 11 bases. This CDR3 has 16 residues. Looked up from germline, CDR1 is DFQATT and CDR2 is SNEGSKA (reference sequence). After removal of 0 bases from V and 6 bases from J, the junction contained 7 bases not matched to a gene. The CDR3 bases are TGCAGTGCTAGAGAACCACTAGCGGGAGTCTTCAATGAGCAGTTCTTC. It translates to CSAREPLAGVFNEQFF.

This clone was seen ten or more times. This chain links TRBV20-1 with TRBJ1-6; D is perhaps TRBD1 (5 bases). V gave up 0 bases and J gave up 0 bases, with 15 bases separating them. CDR3 size: 18 residues. Germline loops: CDR1 DFQATT, CDR2 SNEGSKA (reference sequence). The CDR3: CSARDQVRGSSYNSPLHF. The CDR3 DNA is TGCAGTGCTAGAGATCAAGTGCGGGGGAGCTCCTATAATTCACCCCTCCACTTT.

The rearrangement links TRBV20-1 to TRBJ2-1; 7 bases map to TRBD2. From germline, CDR1 is DFQATT and CDR2 SNEGSKA (reference sequence). The CDR3 totals 16 residues. The junction had 15 bases not matched to a gene; V was cut back by 3 bases and J by 7 bases. This CDR3 reads CSARGVRASGLNEQFF. The CDR3 DNA reads TGCAGTGCTAGGGGGGTTAGGGCTAGCGGCTTGAATGAGCAGTTCTTC.

The chain carries TRBV11-2 and TRBJ2-1; perhaps TRBD1 as D (6 bases). The CDR3 sequence is 16 residues long. Germline-derived CDR1 and CDR2 are SGHAT and FQNNGV. V lost 4 bases, J lost 4 bases, and 17 bases lay in between. The CDR3 sequence: CASSWTRDTSYNEQFF. The CDR3 coding sequence is TGTGCCAGCAGCTGGACCCGGGACACAAGTTACAATGAGCAGTTCTTC.

The rearrangement links TRBV12-3 or TRBV12-4 to TRBJ2-7, with TRBD2 matching 9 bases. This CDR3 region has 13 residues. The junction had 5 bases not matched to a gene; V was cut back by 7 bases and J by 4 bases. The CDR3 DNA follows: TGTGCCAGCAAGCGGGGGGAGAGTTACGAGCAGTACTTC. Amino acid sequence: CASKRGESYEQYF.

As regards this clone: Since the CDR3 does not end with the conserved phenylalanine or tryptophan, this likely comes from a read error. The DNA is omitted, as the CDR3 cannot be located on it reliably, and the CDR3 follows TCRdb's listing. The chain carries TRBV9 and TRBJ2-7. Germline assignment: CDR1 SGDLS and CDR2 YYNGEE. The CDR3 comprises 14 residues, both ends counted. CDR3 protein: CASSPDGDLYEHYS.

This clone came up a few times. This chain joins TRBV27 and TRBJ1-2; 7 bases fit TRBD1. Germline assignment: CDR1 MNHEY and CDR2 SMNVEV (reference sequence). The CDR3 length is 17 residues. Germline trimming cut 3 bases from V and 1 base from J; bases unmatched to any gene: 11. The CDR3, as DNA: TGTGCCAGCAGTTTCGGGCATAGGACAGGCGATAACTATGGCTACACCTTC. This encodes CASSFGHRTGDNYGYTF.

This clone was detected ten times or more. This chain joins TRBV10-3 and TRBJ1-1; D gene ambiguous. This CDR3 contains 13 residues. The V end lost 2 bases, the J end lost 1 base, and 5 bases lay between the germline ends. The germline V gene has CDR1 ENHRY and CDR2 SYGVKD. CDR3 coding DNA: TGTGCCATCAGTGAGATCGGGAACACTGAAGCTTTCTTT. Translating it yields CAISEIGNTEAFF.

This clone has just a few counts. A read error may produce the germline difference seen at one junction end. The chain uses TRBV24-1 and TRBJ2-2, with 9 bases fitting TRBD1. Germline values: CDR1 KGHDR, CDR2 SFDVKD. The CDR3 has 15 amino acids. The CDR3 DNA sequence: TGTGTCACCAGTGGGGGACAGGGGAACACCGGGGAGCTGTTTTTT. This sequence encodes CVTSGGQGNTGELFF.